These 3 T cell receptor beta chains were sequenced from one sample in a study of T-cell memory formation after mild COVID-19. One entry per CDR3 protein results from TCRdb running MiXCR on the 5' RACE reads. The sample records hundreds of thousands of distinct CDR3 sequences, roughly 17% being singletons. Sequencing was carried out using PBMCs or a T cell subset sorted from them (not recorded which). The receptor set was obtained from an adult woman who had mild COVID-19 (a few samples of this study predate the infection). Cell type and time point are not known.

The chain has TRBV5-1 and TRBJ1-4, with a possible D match to TRBD1 (5 bases). Looked up from germline, CDR1 is SGHRS and CDR2 is YFSETQ. The length of the CDR3 is 15 residues. V lost 5 bases and J 5 bases, leaving 16 bases between the germline ends. The CDR3 bases are TGCGCCAGCAGGGCGCTAGGAGGGGACAATGAAAAACTGTTTTTT. Translated: CASRALGGDNEKLFF. Supplemented by reference TRBV5-1 and TRBJ1-4, the full variable domain reads KAGVTQTPRYLIKTRGQQVTLSCSPISGHRSVSWYQQTPGQGLQFLFEYFSETQRNKGNFPGRFSGRQFSNSRSEMNVSTLELGDSALYLCASRALGGDNEKLFFGSGTQLSVL.

This clonotype turned up a few times. The genes are TRBV12-3 or TRBV12-4 and TRBJ2-1; the match to TRBD1 covers 7 bases. V shed 6 bases, J shed 7 bases, and the junction held 6 bases outside the gene matches. CDR3 length equals 13 residues. CDR3 protein: CASRQGIGNEQFF. The CDR3 coding sequence is TGTGCCAGCAGACAGGGGATCGGGAATGAGCAGTTCTTC.

This clonotype has more than one count but fewer than ten. The J gene is TRBJ1-1, the V gene TRBV5-1, with D possibly being TRBD1 (6 bases). Germline CDR1 is SGHRS and CDR2 is YFSETQ. V was pared by 0 bases and J by 4 bases, with 13 bases between. The CDR3 has 15 amino acids. The DNA for the CDR3 is TGCGCCAGCAGCTTGGAGGGACAAGGGATCACTGAAGCTTTCTTT. Translating gives CASSLEGQGITEAFF.